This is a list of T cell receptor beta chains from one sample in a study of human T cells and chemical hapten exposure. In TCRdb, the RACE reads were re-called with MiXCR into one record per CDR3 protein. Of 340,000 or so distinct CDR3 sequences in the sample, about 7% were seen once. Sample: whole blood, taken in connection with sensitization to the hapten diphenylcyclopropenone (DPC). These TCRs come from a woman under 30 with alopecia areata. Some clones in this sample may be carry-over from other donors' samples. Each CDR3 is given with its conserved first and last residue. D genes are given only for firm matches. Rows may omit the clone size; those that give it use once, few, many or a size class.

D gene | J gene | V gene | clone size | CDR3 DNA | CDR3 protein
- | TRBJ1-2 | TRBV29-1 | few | TGCAGCGTTGAGCGGGCCGAGAACTATGGCTACACCTTC | CSVERAENYGYTF
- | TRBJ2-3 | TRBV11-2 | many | TGTGCCAGCAGCTTTGGGTTCACAGATACGCAGTATTTT | CASSFGFTDTQYF
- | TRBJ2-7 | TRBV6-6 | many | TGTGCCAGCAATGGAGGGGACGAGCAGTACTTC | CASNGGDEQYF
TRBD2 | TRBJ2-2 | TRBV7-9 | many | TGTGCCAGCATGGGGGACTATAACACCGGGGAGCTGTTTTTT | CASMGDYNTGELFF
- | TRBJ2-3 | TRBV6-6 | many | TGTGCCAGCAGTCAGTCTCGAGGGGGTGGCACAGATACGCAGTATTTT | CASSQSRGGGTDTQYF
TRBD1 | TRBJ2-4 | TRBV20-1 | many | TGCAGTGCCGGGACAGGCAAAAACATTCAGTACTTC | CSAGTGKNIQYF
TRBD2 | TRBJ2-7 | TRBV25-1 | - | TGTGCCAGCAGTGAACCGGGGGGGCTTTACGAGCAGTACTTC | CASSEPGGLYEQYF
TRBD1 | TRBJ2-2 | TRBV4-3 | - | TGCGCCAGCAGCGGCCGGGACAGGGCATCCGGGGAGCTGTTTTTT | CASSGRDRASGELFF
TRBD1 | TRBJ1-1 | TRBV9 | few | TGTGCCAGCAGCGGGGGACAGATGAACACTGAAGCTTTCTTT | CASSGGQMNTEAFF
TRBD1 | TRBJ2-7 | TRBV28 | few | TGTGCCAGCAGTTTCCCAGGGGGCACCTACGAGCAGTACTTC | CASSFPGGTYEQYF
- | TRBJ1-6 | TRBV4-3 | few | TGCGCCAGCAGCCAAGATCAGGGTGTGAATTCACCCCTCCACTTT | CASSQDQGVNSPLHF
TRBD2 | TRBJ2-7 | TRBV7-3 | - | TGTGCCAGCAGCTTAAACCCCCAATCGGCGGGGGACGGAAACGAGCAGTACTTC | CASSLNPQSAGDGNEQYF
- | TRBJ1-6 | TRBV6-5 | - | TGTGCCAGCACCTATACAGGGATTTCCTATAATTCACCCCTCCACTTT | CASTYTGISYNSPLHF
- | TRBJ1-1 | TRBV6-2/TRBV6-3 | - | TGTGCCAGCAGCTGGGCCGGCACTGAAGCTTTCTTT | CASSWAGTEAFF
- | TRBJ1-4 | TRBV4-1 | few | TGCGCCAGCAGCCAGGTCGACAGCGATAATGAAAAACTGTTTTTT | CASSQVDSDNEKLFF
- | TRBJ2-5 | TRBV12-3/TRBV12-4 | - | TGTGCCAGCAGTACCGGGACACGCGAGACCCAGTACTTC | CASSTGTRETQYF
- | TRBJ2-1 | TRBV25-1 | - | TGTGCCAGCAGTGTAAAGAATGAGCAGTTCTTC | CASSVKNEQFF
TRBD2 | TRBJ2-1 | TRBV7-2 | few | TGTGCCAGCAGCTTATTCACTAGCGGCTACAATGAGCAGTTCTTC | CASSLFTSGYNEQFF
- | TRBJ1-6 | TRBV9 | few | TGTGCCAGCAGCTCCGCTCGACAGGAGAGCTCCTATAATTCACCCCTCCACTTT | CASSSARQESSYNSPLHF
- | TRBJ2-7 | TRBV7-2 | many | TGTGCCAGCAGCCCCAGCGGGCGTTCGGACGAGCAGTACTTC | CASSPSGRSDEQYF
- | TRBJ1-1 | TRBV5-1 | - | TGCGCCAGCAGGATAGGGGTGAACACTGAAGCTTTCTTT | CASRIGVNTEAFF
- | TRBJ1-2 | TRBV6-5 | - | TGTGCCAGCAGCCCCCGCCTGTTGAATGGCTGCACCTTC | CASSPRLLNGCTF
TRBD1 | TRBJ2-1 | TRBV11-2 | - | TGTGCCAGCAGCCATCCGGGACAGGGATACAATGAGCAGTTCTTC | CASSHPGQGYNEQFF
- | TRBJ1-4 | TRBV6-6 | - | TGTGCCAGCAGTCCCCCCGTGGGGGGCAAAGAAAAACTGTTTTTT | CASSPPVGGKEKLFF
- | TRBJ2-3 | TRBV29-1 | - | TGCAGCGTTTGCGGGCGAAGAGGGACAGATACGCAGTATTTT | CSVCGRRGTDTQYF
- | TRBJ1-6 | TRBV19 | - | TGTGCCAGTCACTCCGGGCCCCTATTCGCACCCCTCCACTTT | CASHSGPLFAPLHF
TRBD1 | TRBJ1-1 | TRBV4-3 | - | TGCGCCAGCAGCCAAGTGGGGACAGGCGCGCCGGCTTTCTTT | CASSQVGTGAPAFF
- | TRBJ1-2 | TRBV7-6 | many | TGTGCCAGCAGCCCCGACCGTCAGTATGGCTACACCTTC | CASSPDRQYGYTF
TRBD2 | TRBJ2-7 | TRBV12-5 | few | TGTGCTAGTGGTTTGGTAGCGAGCGGGGGGCACTACGAGCAGTACTTC | CASGLVASGGHYEQYF
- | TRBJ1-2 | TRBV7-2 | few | TGTGCCAGCAGCTTGCAGGGCCAGGATGGCTACACCTTC | CASSLQGQDGYTF
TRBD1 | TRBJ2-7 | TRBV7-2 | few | TGTGCCAGCAATAGACAGGGGCCCTACGAGCAGTACTTC | CASNRQGPYEQYF
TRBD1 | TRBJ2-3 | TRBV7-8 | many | TGTGCCAGCAGCCCGTGGACAGGGAAGGGGACAGATACGCAGTATTTT | CASSPWTGKGTDTQYF
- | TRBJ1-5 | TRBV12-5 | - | TGTGCTAGTGGTTCTGACTTGGGGGTCAATCAGCCCCAGCATTTT | CASGSDLGVNQPQHF
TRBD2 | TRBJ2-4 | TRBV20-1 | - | TGCAGTGCAAAGGGACTAGCAAACATTCAGTACTTC | CSAKGLANIQYF
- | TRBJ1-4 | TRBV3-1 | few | TGTGCCAGCAGCCAAGAGGGAACTGAAAAACTGTTTTTT | CASSQEGTEKLFF
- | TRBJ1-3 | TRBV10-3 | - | TGTGCCATCAGGAAGAATAAGCAGAGCGATCCTGGAAACACCATATATTTT | CAIRKNKQSDPGNTIYF
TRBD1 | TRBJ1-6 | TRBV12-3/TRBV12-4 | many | TGTGCCAGCACCACGACAGGGGATAATTCACCCCTCCACTTT | CASTTTGDNSPLHF
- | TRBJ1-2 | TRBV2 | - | TGTGCCAGCCTGAGGGAAGGCTACACCTTC | CASLREGYTF
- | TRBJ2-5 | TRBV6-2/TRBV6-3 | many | TGTGCCAGCAGTTCGGTTCGTTGGGAGACCCAGTACTTC | CASSSVRWETQYF
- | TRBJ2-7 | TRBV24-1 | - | TGTGCCACCAGTGATTTGCAGGAAGTTTCCTACGAGCAGTACTTC | CATSDLQEVSYEQYF
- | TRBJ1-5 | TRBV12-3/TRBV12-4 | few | TGTGCCAGCAGCCAGCAGGGGCTCAATCAGCCCCAGCATTTT | CASSQQGLNQPQHF
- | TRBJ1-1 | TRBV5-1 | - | TGCGCCAGCAGCTGGTCACAGGTCATGAACACTGAAGCTTTCTTT | CASSWSQVMNTEAFF
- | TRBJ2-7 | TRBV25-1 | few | TGTGCCAGCAGTGGAACAGGGTACTCCTACGAGCAGTACTTC | CASSGTGYSYEQYF
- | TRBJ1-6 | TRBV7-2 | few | TGTGCCAGCAGCGGAGGAGCTACCCCGCTAAAGGGTTCACCCCTCCACTTT | CASSGGATPLKGSPLHF
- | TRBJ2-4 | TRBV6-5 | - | TGTGCCAGCAGTTACAACAGGGCCGCCGAAAACATTCAGTACTTC | CASSYNRAAENIQYF
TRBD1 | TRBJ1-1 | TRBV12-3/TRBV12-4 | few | TGTGCCAGCAGCTGGACAGGGTGGAACACTGAAGCTTTCTTT | CASSWTGWNTEAFF
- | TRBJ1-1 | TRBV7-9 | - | TGTGCCAGCAGCTTGGGGGACCCATACACTGAAGCTTTCTTT | CASSLGDPYTEAFF
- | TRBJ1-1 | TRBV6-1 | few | TGTGCCAGCAGTCCGTTCCGTGGCCCGAACACTGAAGCTTTCTTT | CASSPFRGPNTEAFF
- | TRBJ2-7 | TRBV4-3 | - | TGCGCCAGCAGCCAAGCAAATTCGGCCACCTCCGGGGATTACGAGCAGTACTTC | CASSQANSATSGDYEQYF
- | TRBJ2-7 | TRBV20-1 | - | TGCAGTGCACACAGGGTTGAGCAGTACTTC | CSAHRVEQYF
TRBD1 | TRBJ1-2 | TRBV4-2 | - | TGTGCCAGCAGCCCCGAAGGGGGCGCCGACTATGGCTACACCTTC | CASSPEGGADYGYTF
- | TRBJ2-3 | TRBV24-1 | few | TGTGCCACCAGTGAAAACTCAAGGGGGGTATCTAGCACAGATACGCAGTATTTT | CATSENSRGVSSTDTQYF
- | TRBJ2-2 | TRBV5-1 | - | TGCGCCAGCAGCTTGGGAGAGGGTCTGCCCGGGGAGCTGTTTTTT | CASSLGEGLPGELFF